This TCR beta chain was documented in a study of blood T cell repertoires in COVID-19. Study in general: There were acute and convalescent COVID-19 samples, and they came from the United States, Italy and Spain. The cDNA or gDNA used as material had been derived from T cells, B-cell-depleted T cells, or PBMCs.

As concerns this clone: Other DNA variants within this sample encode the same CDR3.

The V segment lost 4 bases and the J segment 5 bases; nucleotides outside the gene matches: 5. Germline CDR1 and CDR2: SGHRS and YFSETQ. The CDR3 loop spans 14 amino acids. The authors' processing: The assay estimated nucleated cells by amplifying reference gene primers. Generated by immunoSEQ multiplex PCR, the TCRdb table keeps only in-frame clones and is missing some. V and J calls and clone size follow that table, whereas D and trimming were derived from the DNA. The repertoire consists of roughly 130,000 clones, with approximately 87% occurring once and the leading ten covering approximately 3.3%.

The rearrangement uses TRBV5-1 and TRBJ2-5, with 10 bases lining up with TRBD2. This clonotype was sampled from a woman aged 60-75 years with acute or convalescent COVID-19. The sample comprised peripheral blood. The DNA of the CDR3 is TGCGCCAGCAGCGAGGGACTAGCGAGGGAGACCCAGTACTTC. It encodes CASSEGLARETQYF.